The entry that follows covers one T cell receptor (beta chain) sequence. The source of the sample is a study of cytomegalovirus exposure and HLA in healthy donors. Clones were read by immunoSEQ multiplex PCR, and TCRdb kept only the in-frame ones, dropping some. The sample has just under 75,000 clones; roughly 94% are singletons. The TCR comes from a woman aged 18-29 years in good health and CMV-seropositive. Sequencing used PBMCs.

CDR3 sequence: CASSELRGYSNTGELFF. CDR3 nucleotide sequence: TGTGCCAGCAGTGAACTCCGGGGTTATTCGAACACCGGGGAGCTGTTTTTT. V and J are TRBV6-1 and TRBJ2-2, with D possibly TRBD2 on 5 matching bases. This CDR3 comprises 17 residues. CDR1 MNHNS and CDR2 SASEGT come from the germline V gene. V lost 2 bases to trimming and J lost 0 bases, with 13 bases between them.